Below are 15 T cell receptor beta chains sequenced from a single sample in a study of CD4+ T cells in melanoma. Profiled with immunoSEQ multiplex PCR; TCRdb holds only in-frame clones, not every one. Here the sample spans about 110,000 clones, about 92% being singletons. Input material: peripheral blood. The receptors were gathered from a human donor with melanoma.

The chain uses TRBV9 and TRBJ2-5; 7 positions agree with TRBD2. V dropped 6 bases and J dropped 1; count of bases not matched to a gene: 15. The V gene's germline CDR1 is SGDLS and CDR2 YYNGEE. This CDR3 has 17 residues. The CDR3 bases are TGTGCCAGCAACTCCCGTGGGGGGGGTATACTCCAAGAGACCCAGTACTTC. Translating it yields CASNSRGGGILQETQYF.

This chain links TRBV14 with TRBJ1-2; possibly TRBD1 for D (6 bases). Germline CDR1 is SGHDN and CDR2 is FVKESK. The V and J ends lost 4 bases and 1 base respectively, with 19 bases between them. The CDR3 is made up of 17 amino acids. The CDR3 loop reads CASSRFGRGTLNYGYTF. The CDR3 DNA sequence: TGTGCCAGCAGCCGGTTTGGCAGGGGCACTCTTAACTATGGCTACACCTTC. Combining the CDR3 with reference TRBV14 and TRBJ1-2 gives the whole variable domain EAGVTQFPSHSVIEKGQTVTLRCDPISGHDNLYWYRRVMGKEIKFLLHFVKESKQDESGMPNNRFLAERTGGTYSTLKVQPAELEDSGVYFCASSRFGRGTLNYGYTFGSGTRLTVV.

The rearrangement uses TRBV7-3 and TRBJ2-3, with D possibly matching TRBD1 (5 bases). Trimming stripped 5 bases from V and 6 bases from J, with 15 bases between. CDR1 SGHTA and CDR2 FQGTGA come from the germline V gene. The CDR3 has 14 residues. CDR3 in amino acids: CASSANPSGDTQYF. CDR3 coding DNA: TGTGCCAGCAGCGCTAACCCGTCAGGGGATACGCAGTATTTT.

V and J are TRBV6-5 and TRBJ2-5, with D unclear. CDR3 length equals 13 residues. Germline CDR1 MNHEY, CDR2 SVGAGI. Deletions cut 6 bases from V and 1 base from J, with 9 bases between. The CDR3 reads CASSPVSQETQYF. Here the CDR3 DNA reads TGTGCCAGCAGCCCGGTAAGCCAAGAGACCCAGTACTTC.

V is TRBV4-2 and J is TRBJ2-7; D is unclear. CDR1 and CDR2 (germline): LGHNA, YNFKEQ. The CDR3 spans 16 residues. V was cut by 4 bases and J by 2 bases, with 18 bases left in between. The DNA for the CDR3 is TGTGCCAGCAGCCCTAAAACAGTTGATGTAACCTACGAGCAGTACTTC. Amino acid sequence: CASSPKTVDVTYEQYF.

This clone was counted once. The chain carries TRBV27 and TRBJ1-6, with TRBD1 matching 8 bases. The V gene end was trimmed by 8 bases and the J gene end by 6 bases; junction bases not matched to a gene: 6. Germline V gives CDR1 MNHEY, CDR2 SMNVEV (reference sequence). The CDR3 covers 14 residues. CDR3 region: CASGWTGSNSPLHF. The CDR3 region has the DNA TGTGCCAGCGGATGGACAGGGAGTAATTCACCCCTCCACTTT.

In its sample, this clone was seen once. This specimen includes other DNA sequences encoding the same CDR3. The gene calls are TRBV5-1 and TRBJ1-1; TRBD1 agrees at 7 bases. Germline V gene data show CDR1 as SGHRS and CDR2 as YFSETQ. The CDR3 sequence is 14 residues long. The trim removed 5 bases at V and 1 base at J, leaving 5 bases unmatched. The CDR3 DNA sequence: TGCGCCAGCAGACAGGGGAGTGGGAACACTGAAGCTTTCTTT. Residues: CASRQGSGNTEAFF.

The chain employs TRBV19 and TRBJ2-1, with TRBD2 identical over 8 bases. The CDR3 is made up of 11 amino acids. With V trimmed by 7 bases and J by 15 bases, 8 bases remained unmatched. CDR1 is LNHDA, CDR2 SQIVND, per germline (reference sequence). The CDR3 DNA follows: TGTGCCAGTACCAGCGGGAGAGTCCGGTTCTTC. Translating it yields CASTSGRVRFF. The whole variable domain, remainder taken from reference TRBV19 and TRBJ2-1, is DGGITQSPKYLFRKEGQNVTLSCEQNLNHDAMYWYRQDPGQGLRLIYYSQIVNDFQKGDIAEGYSVSREKKESFPLTVTSAQKNPTAFYLCASTSGRVRFFGPGTRLTVL.

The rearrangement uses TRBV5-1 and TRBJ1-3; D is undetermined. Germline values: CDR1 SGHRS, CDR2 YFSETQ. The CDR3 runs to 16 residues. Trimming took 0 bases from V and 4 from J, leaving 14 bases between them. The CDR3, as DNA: TGCGCCAGCAGCTTGGTCGGGCAATCCGGAGGAAACACCATATATTTT. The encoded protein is CASSLVGQSGGNTIYF.

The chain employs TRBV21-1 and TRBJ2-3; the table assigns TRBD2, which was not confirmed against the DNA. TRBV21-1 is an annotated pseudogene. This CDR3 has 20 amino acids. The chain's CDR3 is CASSTHSGRANRSRADTQYF. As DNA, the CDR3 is TGTGCCAGCAGCACGCATAGCGGGAGGGCAAACAGATCGAGGGCAGATACGCAGTATTTT.

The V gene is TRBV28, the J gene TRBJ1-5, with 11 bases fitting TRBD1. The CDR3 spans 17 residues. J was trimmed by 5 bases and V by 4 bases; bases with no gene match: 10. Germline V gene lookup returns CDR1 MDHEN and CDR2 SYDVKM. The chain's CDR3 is CASSSSPRTGGDQPQHF. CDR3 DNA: TGTGCCAGCAGTTCATCACCTCGGACAGGGGGCGATCAGCCCCAGCATTTT.

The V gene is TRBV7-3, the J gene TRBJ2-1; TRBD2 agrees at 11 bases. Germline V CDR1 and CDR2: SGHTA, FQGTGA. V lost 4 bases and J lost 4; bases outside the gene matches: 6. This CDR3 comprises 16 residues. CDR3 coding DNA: TGTGCCAGCAGCTCTGGGACTAGCGGAGTATACAATGAGCAGTTCTTC. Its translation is CASSSGTSGVYNEQFF.

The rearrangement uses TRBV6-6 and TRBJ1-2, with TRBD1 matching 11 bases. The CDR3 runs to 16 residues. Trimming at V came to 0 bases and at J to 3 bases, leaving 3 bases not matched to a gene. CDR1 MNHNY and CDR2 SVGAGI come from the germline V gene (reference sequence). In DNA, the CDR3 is TGTGCCAGCAGTTACTCTGGGGGACAGGGGGACTATGGCTACACCTTC. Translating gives CASSYSGGQGDYGYTF.

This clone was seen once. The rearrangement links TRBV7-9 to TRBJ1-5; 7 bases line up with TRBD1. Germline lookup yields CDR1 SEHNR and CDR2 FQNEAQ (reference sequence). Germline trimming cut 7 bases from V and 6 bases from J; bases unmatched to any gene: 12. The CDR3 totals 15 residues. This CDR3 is CASNQGQRVRQPQHF. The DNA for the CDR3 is TGTGCCAGCAACCAGGGACAGAGGGTCCGTCAGCCCCAGCATTTT.

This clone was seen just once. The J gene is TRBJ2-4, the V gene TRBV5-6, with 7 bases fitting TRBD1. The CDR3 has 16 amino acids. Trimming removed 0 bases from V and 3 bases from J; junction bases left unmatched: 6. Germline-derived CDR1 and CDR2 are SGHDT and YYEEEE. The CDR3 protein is CASSLGAGGDKNIQYF. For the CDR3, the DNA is TGTGCCAGCAGCTTGGGGGCAGGGGGAGACAAAAACATTCAGTACTTC.